This T cell receptor beta chain derives from a study of CD4 T cells in relation to SARS-CoV-2 and coronaviruses. V gave up 6 bases and J gave up 0 bases, with 18 bases separating them. Germline V gene sequence: CDR1 LNHDA, CDR2 SQIVND (reference sequence). The CDR3 extends over 16 amino acids. CD4+ T cells from unexposed donors were obtained before the COVID-19 pandemic (2011-2018). The cells were cultured for 9 to 11 days before CD4+ T cells were isolated. Cells permitting, SARS-CoV-2 S/N and four cold-coronavirus spikes were tested on unexposed-donor CD4+ T cells. Each well had approximately 2.2 million PBMCs in around 5.3% human AB serum with IL-2. Concerning this clone itself: Its specificity is not known.

Sequenced by immunoSEQ multiplex PCR; TCRdb stores in-frame clones only, minus some. The sample lists about 31,000 clones, 72% occurring once. This sequence was found in a human donor in good health. The rearrangement joins TRBV19 to TRBJ2-7, with D possibly called TRBD1 or TRBD2 (5 bases each). The specimen was CD4+ T cells from PBMCs, cultured in vitro. This chain's CDR3 is CASSIRRDGVSYEQYF. The CDR3 DNA sequence: TGTGCCAGTAGCATTAGACGGGACGGAGTCTCCTACGAGCAGTACTTC.